Presented here are 25 T cell receptor beta chains from one specimen sequenced in a study of blood T cell repertoires in COVID-19. Using immunoSEQ multiplex PCR, the repertoire was profiled, and TCRdb retains in-frame clones only, with some absent. This table holds 150,000 to 200,000 clones, 79% found once. Sequenced: peripheral blood. These receptors originate from a woman in her sixties with COVID-19, enrolled during active disease.

The chain links TRBV11-2 to TRBJ2-5; no firm D call. Trimming cost V 5 bases and J 1 base, with 14 bases left between them. The germline V gene has CDR1 SGHAT and CDR2 FQNNGV. The CDR3 is 15 residues long. CDR3 bases: TGTGCCAGCAGCCCAGATGGAGTAACCCAAGAGACCCAGTACTTC. Residues: CASSPDGVTQETQYF.

This clone was observed many times. This sequence joins TRBV13 and TRBJ1-2, with 10 bases that match TRBD1. The V gene's germline CDR1 is PRHDT and CDR2 FYEKMQ (reference sequence). This CDR3 region has 19 residues. The ends lost 5 bases at V and 1 base at J; junction bases unmatched: 16. The CDR3 sequence: CASSAQGGTGEIFNYGYTF. The CDR3 DNA reads as TGTGCCAGCAGCGCCCAGGGAGGGACAGGGGAAATATTTAACTATGGCTACACCTTC.

The gene calls are TRBV10-3 and TRBJ2-3, with TRBD2 as a possible D gene (5 bases). Germline V gives CDR1 ENHRY, CDR2 SYGVKD. The V end lost 3 bases, the J end lost 0 bases, and 13 bases lay between the germline ends. The CDR3 spans 16 residues. CDR3 coding DNA: TGTGCCATCAGTGAAGGTGGGAGAGACAGCACAGATACGCAGTATTTT. Translated: CAISEGGRDSTDTQYF.

The chain is built from TRBV30 and TRBJ2-3; 8 nucleotides line up with TRBD1. After removal of 1 base from V and 2 bases from J, the junction contained 8 bases not matched to a gene. CDR1 is GTSNPN and CDR2 is SVGIG in the germline V gene (reference sequence). The CDR3 spans 16 residues. The CDR3 bases are TGTGCCTGGAGTGCGGACAGGGCCCCCCCCACAGATACGCAGTATTTT. It encodes CAWSADRAPPTDTQYF.

This clone was counted only a few times. This chain uses TRBV15 with TRBJ2-1; TRBD2 matches 7 bases. The CDR3 length is 19 residues. Germline-derived CDR1 and CDR2 are LNHNV and YYDKDF (reference sequence). The ends lost 0 bases at V and 4 bases at J; junction bases unmatched: 15. This CDR3 is CATSRDRLGGSGGYNEQFF. For the CDR3, the DNA is TGTGCCACCAGCAGAGATCGTTTGGGCGGGAGTGGGGGTTACAATGAGCAGTTCTTC.

The rearrangement links TRBV5-4 to TRBJ2-7, with D possibly being TRBD2 (6 bases). The germline V gene has CDR1 SGHNT and CDR2 YYREEE (reference sequence). Trimming took off 7 bases at V and 2 bases at J, with 13 bases between the two ends. There are 13 residues in the CDR3. CDR3 residues: CASAWDLTYEQYF. The CDR3 coding sequence is TGTGCCAGCGCCTGGGACTTAACCTACGAGCAGTACTTC.

As regards this clone: Because the CDR3's place on the DNA is in doubt, the DNA is left out and the CDR3 is given as listed by TCRdb. This CDR3 reads CASSNIRYRCSEETSTQYF. The chain links TRBV21-1 to TRBJ2-3; TRBD2, as called in the table, went unchecked against the DNA. TRBV21-1 is flagged as a pseudogene. The CDR3 spans 19 amino acids, including both terminal residues.

This chain joins TRBV11-2 and TRBJ2-3, with TRBD2 matching 10 bases. CDR3 size: 15 residues. Germline V gives CDR1 SGHAT, CDR2 FQNNGV. V was clipped by 6 bases and J by 5 bases; unmatched bases: 8. This CDR3 is CASRVGGTSVDTQYF. The CDR3 bases are TGTGCCAGCAGGGTAGGGGGGACTAGCGTAGATACGCAGTATTTT.

The chain has TRBV11-2 and TRBJ2-5; 7 bases line up with TRBD1. Germline V gene sequence: CDR1 SGHAT, CDR2 FQNNGV. V was pared by 5 bases and J by 4 bases, with 7 bases of the junction left unmatched. The CDR3 runs to 14 residues. CDR3 bases: TGTGCCAGCAGCCCATACAGGGGTGGAGAGACCCAGTACTTC. Translated: CASSPYRGGETQYF.

This clone was recorded a few times. The V call is TRBV6-6, the J call TRBJ1-1, with D possibly matching TRBD1 (5 bases). The CDR3 extends over 14 amino acids. Per germline, CDR1 MNHNY and CDR2 SVGAGI (reference sequence). V was clipped by 2 bases and J by 0 bases, with 7 bases between them. CDR3 amino acids: CASSYGALNTEAFF. As DNA, the CDR3 is TGTGCCAGCAGTTACGGGGCCCTGAACACTGAAGCTTTCTTT.

The chain is built from TRBV5-1 and TRBJ2-3; D remains unclear. The germline V gene encodes CDR1 SGHRS and CDR2 YFSETQ. Trimming stripped 0 bases from V and 0 bases from J, with 11 bases between. There are 16 residues in the CDR3. The CDR3 DNA reads TGCGCCAGCAGCTTGGCCGCCGGTCGTAGCACAGATACGCAGTATTTT. Protein product: CASSLAAGRSTDTQYF.

The V call is TRBV28, the J call TRBJ2-5; possible D gene TRBD2, 6 bases. The CDR3 consists of 15 residues. Trimming stripped 6 bases from V and 2 bases from J, with 16 bases between. Looked up from germline, CDR1 is MDHEN and CDR2 is SYDVKM. CDR3 loop: CASSPTTGTQETQYF. The CDR3 nucleotides read TGTGCCAGCAGCCCCACGACCGGGACTCAAGAGACCCAGTACTTC.

This sequence joins TRBV5-4 and TRBJ1-6; the D gene is possibly TRBD1 (5 bases). Germline loops: CDR1 SGHNT, CDR2 YYREEE (reference sequence). Trimming shortened V by 1 base and J by 9 bases, and 23 bases separated the two germline ends. The CDR3 loop spans 18 amino acids. CDR3 in amino acids: CASSLFGLPRGISSPLHF. The CDR3 DNA reads as TGTGCCAGCAGCTTGTTCGGACTTCCCCGGGGGATAAGTTCACCCCTCCACTTT.

This clone has just a few counts. The CDR3 sequence is CASSPAPGQGRNEQFF. The DNA for the CDR3 is TGTGCCAGCAGCCCCGCGCCGGGACAGGGCCGCAATGAGCAGTTCTTC. The chain uses TRBV9 and TRBJ2-1, with TRBD1 matching over 9 bases. In germline, CDR1 is SGDLS, CDR2 YYNGEE. V was pared by 4 bases and J by 6 bases, with 11 bases of the junction left unmatched. This CDR3 region has 16 residues.

The rearrangement joins TRBV5-6 to TRBJ1-1; 10 positions match TRBD1. The CDR3 covers 16 residues. The germline gives CDR1 SGHDT, CDR2 YYEEEE. With 3 bases clipped from V and 6 bases from J, the junction kept 11 bases outside the gene matches. The DNA for the CDR3 is TGTGCCAGCAGCTACCAGCGGGGACAGGGGTTCTCTGAAGCTTTCTTT. Its translation: CASSYQRGQGFSEAFF.

The J gene is TRBJ2-2, the V gene TRBV24-1; no clear D gene. Trimming took off 6 bases at V and 0 bases at J, with 10 bases between the two ends. CDR3 length: 15 amino acids. Germline-derived CDR1 and CDR2 are KGHDR and SFDVKD. The CDR3 region is CATSLERANTGELFF. The CDR3 DNA follows: TGTGCCACCAGTCTGGAGCGTGCGAACACCGGGGAGCTGTTTTTT.

This sequence joins TRBV9 and TRBJ1-2; TRBD1 agrees at 8 bases. Losses at the gene ends were 3 bases for V and 4 bases for J; bases not matched to a gene: 5. Germline loops: CDR1 SGDLS, CDR2 YYNGEE. The CDR3 length is 14 residues. CDR3 sequence: CASSAGQGGYGYTF. The CDR3 DNA reads as TGTGCCAGCAGCGCTGGACAGGGTGGCTATGGCTACACCTTC. Full variable domain (missing parts from reference TRBV9 and TRBJ1-2): DSGVTQTPKHLITATGQRVTLRCSPRSGDLSVYWYQQSLDQGLQFLIQYYNGEERAKGNILERFSAQQFPDLHSELNLSSLELGDSALYFCASSAGQGGYGYTFGSGTRLTVV.

This clone was found a few times. This chain uses TRBV10-3 with TRBJ2-1; TRBD1 aligns across 7 bases. J lost 12 bases, V lost 4 bases, and 3 bases had no gene match. Per the germline V gene, CDR1 is ENHRY and CDR2 is SYGVKD. The CDR3 has 11 residues. This CDR3 reads CAISGGQMQFF. The CDR3 DNA reads as TGTGCCATCAGTGGGGGACAGATGCAGTTCTTC.

The V call is TRBV29-1, the J call TRBJ1-1; tentative D call: TRBD1 (6 bases). Trimming removed 7 bases from V and 2 bases from J, with 11 bases in between. This CDR3 has 12 residues. Germline V gene sequence: CDR1 SQVTM, CDR2 ANQGSEA. This CDR3 is CSARDTNTEAFF. For the CDR3, the DNA is TGCAGCGCTCGGGACACCAACACTGAAGCTTTCTTT.

The V and J genes are TRBV6-2 or TRBV6-3 and TRBJ2-5; maybe TRBD2 (5 bases). The CDR3 spans 15 residues. V lost 2 bases and J lost 6, with 16 bases in between. Germline V gives CDR1 MNHEY, CDR2 SVGEGT. The CDR3 sequence is CASSYHALAPKTQYF. Written as DNA, the CDR3 is TGTGCCAGCAGTTACCATGCCCTAGCTCCAAAGACCCAGTACTTC.

This clone was observed a few times. This sample includes further DNA sequences coding for the same CDR3. V gene TRBV9 combines with J gene TRBJ1-1; no reliable D call. This CDR3 has 13 residues. CDR1 and CDR2 from the germline V gene are SGDLS and YYNGEE. V shed 2 bases and J shed 5 bases, with 10 bases lying between them. CDR3 DNA sequence: TGTGCCAGCAGCGTCACGGGTAATACTGAAGCTTTCTTT. This translates into CASSVTGNTEAFF.

The chain combines TRBV18 with TRBJ1-1; D possibly corresponds to TRBD1 (5 bases). There are 14 residues in the CDR3. CDR1 KGHSH and CDR2 LQKENI come from the germline V gene. V was clipped by 3 bases and J by 4 bases, with 12 bases between them. CDR3 nucleotides: TGTGCCAGCTCACCTTCCAGGGTGAGCACTGAAGCTTTCTTT. It translates to CASSPSRVSTEAFF.

The chain employs TRBV5-4 and TRBJ1-1, with D tentatively TRBD1 (5 bases). Germline-derived CDR1 and CDR2 are SGHNT and YYREEE (reference sequence). There are 12 residues in the CDR3. Trimming shortened V by 1 base and J by 5 bases, and 6 bases separated the two germline ends. The CDR3 reads CASSLRGTEAFF. CDR3 bases: TGTGCCAGCAGCTTGAGGGGTACTGAAGCTTTCTTT.

V is TRBV4-1 and J is TRBJ1-2; D might be TRBD1 (5 bases). Germline lookup yields CDR1 MGHRA and CDR2 YSYEKL. Trimming pared 0 bases from V and 2 bases from J, leaving 10 bases between. CDR3 length equals 15 residues. CDR3 sequence (DNA): TGCGCCAGCAGCCAAGAGGTCAGGGCAAACTATGGCTACACCTTC. It yields the protein CASSQEVRANYGYTF.

The genes are TRBV11-2 and TRBJ2-7, with a tentative D call TRBD2 (6 bases). Looked up from germline, CDR1 is SGHAT and CDR2 is FQNNGV. The V and J ends lost 5 bases and 2 bases respectively, with 16 bases between them. The CDR3 is 15 residues long. The CDR3 region is CASSRLLGRTYEQYF. As DNA, the CDR3 is TGTGCCAGCAGCCGCTTGCTAGGGAGGACCTACGAGCAGTACTTC.